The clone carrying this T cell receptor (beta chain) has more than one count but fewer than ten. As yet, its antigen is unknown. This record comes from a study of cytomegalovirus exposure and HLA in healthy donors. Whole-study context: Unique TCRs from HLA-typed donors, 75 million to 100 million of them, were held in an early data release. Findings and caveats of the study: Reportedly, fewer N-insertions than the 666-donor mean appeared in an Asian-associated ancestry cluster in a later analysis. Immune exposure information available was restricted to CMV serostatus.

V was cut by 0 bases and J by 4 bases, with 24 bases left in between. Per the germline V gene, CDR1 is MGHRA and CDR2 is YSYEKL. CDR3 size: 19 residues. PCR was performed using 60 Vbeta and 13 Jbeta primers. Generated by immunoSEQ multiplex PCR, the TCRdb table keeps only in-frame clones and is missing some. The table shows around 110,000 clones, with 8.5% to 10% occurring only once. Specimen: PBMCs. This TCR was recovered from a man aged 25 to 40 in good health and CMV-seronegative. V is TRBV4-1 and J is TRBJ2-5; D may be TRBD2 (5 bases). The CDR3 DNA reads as TGCGCCAGCAGCCAAGATAGATCACGGGGATCCCCGTTTGTAGAGACCCAGTACTTC. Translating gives CASSQDRSRGSPFVETQYF.